Below are 22 T cell receptor beta chains sequenced from a single sample in a study of T cells in Graves' hyperthyroidism and ophthalmopathy. RNA transcripts provided the source from which TCR beta CDR3 regions were amplified. The HTBI primer set served for first-round RT-PCR of the TCR CDR3. TCRdb called the multiplex PCR reads again in MiXCR, with one record for every CDR3 protein. The sample has about 610,000 distinct CDR3 sequences, around 15% seen once. The sequenced sample consisted of blood. Receptor source: a woman aged 40 to 55 with Graves' ophthalmopathy.

This clonotype was counted a few times. The chain joins TRBV12-3 or TRBV12-4 to TRBJ2-5, with TRBD1 identical over 8 bases. Germline trimming cut 5 bases from V and 5 bases from J; bases unmatched to any gene: 7. This CDR3 is 14 amino acids long. This CDR3 is CASSPARGHETQYF. The CDR3 DNA follows: TGTGCCAGCAGTCCAGCCAGGGGGCACGAGACCCAGTACTTC.

The rearrangement joins TRBV30 to TRBJ2-7, with D perhaps given as TRBD1 or TRBD2 (5 bases each). Germline lookup yields CDR1 GTSNPN and CDR2 SVGIG (reference sequence). The germline V and J ends were trimmed by 3 bases and 5 bases, with 14 bases remaining between them. The CDR3 contains 13 residues. This CDR3 reads CAWSRGLENEQYF. The CDR3 DNA sequence: TGTGCCTGGAGCCGGGGCCTGGAGAACGAGCAGTACTTC.

In its sample, this clonotype was seen a few times. The chain is built from TRBV7-3 and TRBJ2-3; TRBD2 is a possible D gene (5 bases). Germline CDR1 is SGHTA and CDR2 is FQGTGA. This CDR3 is 15 amino acids long. Trimming took off 5 bases at V and 4 bases at J, with 16 bases between the two ends. DNA for the CDR3: TGTGCCAGCAGCAGAAAGGACTCAGCAGCAGATACGCAGTATTTT. Translation: CASSRKDSAADTQYF.

The chain employs TRBV19 and TRBJ2-3; 10 bases map to TRBD2. This CDR3 comprises 18 residues. Germline V gene sequence: CDR1 LNHDA, CDR2 SQIVND (reference sequence). The trim removed 3 bases at V and 6 bases at J, leaving 15 bases unmatched. The chain's CDR3 is CASSIRLASGSPRDTQYF. The CDR3 nucleotides read TGTGCCAGTAGTATCCGCCTGGCTAGCGGGAGCCCCAGGGATACGCAGTATTTT.

In its sample, this clonotype was seen once. The chain is built from TRBV4-1 and TRBJ2-7, with D tentatively TRBD1 (6 bases). Per germline, CDR1 MGHRA and CDR2 YSYEKL. There are 14 residues in the CDR3. V was pared by 1 base and J by 6 bases, with 13 bases between. The chain's CDR3 is CASSQASRGSEQYF. The CDR3 DNA follows: TGCGCCAGCAGCCAAGCTAGTAGGGGGAGCGAGCAGTACTTC.

This clonotype was seen at least ten times. The rearrangement links TRBV28 to TRBJ2-7, with D tentatively TRBD1 or TRBD2 (5 bases each). The CDR3 is 12 residues long. CDR1 is MDHEN, CDR2 SYDVKM, per germline. Trimming removed 6 bases at V and 4 bases at J, with 10 bases between. The CDR3 sequence is CASSRDGYEQYF. CDR3 coding DNA: TGTGCCAGCAGCCGGGACGGGTACGAGCAGTACTTC. The variable domain in full, completed from reference TRBV28 and TRBJ2-7, reads DVKVTQSSRYLVKRTGEKVFLECVQDMDHENMFWYRQDPGLGLRLIYFSYDVKMKEKGDIPEGYSVSREKKERFSLILESASTNQTSMYLCASSRDGYEQYFGPGTRLTVT.

The chain employs TRBV9 and TRBJ1-5; a possible D gene is TRBD1 (5 bases). V lost 3 bases and J lost 4, with 14 bases in between. Germline loops: CDR1 SGDLS, CDR2 YYNGEE. There are 15 residues in the CDR3. In nucleotides, the CDR3 is TGTGCCAGCAGCGCCCAGGGTAGGGGTAATCAGCCCCAGCATTTT. Its protein is CASSAQGRGNQPQHF.

This clonotype has a handful of counts. This chain links TRBV3-1 with TRBJ1-1, with TRBD1 identical over 9 bases. The CDR3 has 12 residues. V shed 5 bases, J shed 12 bases, and the junction held 7 bases outside the gene matches. Germline CDR1 is LGHDT and CDR2 is YNNKEL (reference sequence). CDR3 sequence: CASSRGTGWSFF. In DNA form, the CDR3 reads TGTGCCAGCAGCAGGGGGACAGGGTGGTCTTTCTTT.

This clonotype has just a few counts. The chain has TRBV4-1 and TRBJ1-1; no firm D call. The CDR3 loop spans 15 amino acids. Germline V CDR1 and CDR2: MGHRA, YSYEKL. V lost 4 bases to trimming and J lost 2 bases, with 14 bases between them. The CDR3 here is CASSLGGRGNTEAFF. The CDR3 nucleotides are TGCGCCAGCAGCCTGGGAGGACGGGGAAACACTGAAGCTTTCTTT.

There are many counts of this clonotype. V is TRBV2 and J is TRBJ2-5, with 9 bases identical to TRBD2. Germline assignment: CDR1 SNHLY and CDR2 FYNNEI. Trimming at V came to 6 bases and at J to 2 bases, leaving 7 bases not matched to a gene. This CDR3 has 15 amino acids. The CDR3, as DNA: TGTGCCAGCAGGACGACTAGCGGAACTCAAGAGACCCAGTACTTC. Protein sequence: CASRTTSGTQETQYF.

Worth noting for this clonotype: Just one base apart from a much larger clone, this may be a read error. V is TRBV6-1 and J is TRBJ2-3, with D perhaps assigned TRBD1 or TRBD2 (5 bases each). The germline V and J ends were trimmed by 2 bases and 0 bases, with 15 bases remaining between them. The CDR3 is 17 amino acids. In germline, CDR1 is MNHNS, CDR2 SASEGT. The CDR3 region has the DNA TGTGCCAGCAGTGAACGCCCTTGGGACGGTAGCACAGATACGCAGTATTTT. It translates to CASSERPWDGSTDTQYF.

This clonotype was seen ten or more times. The chain joins TRBV30 to TRBJ2-5; TRBD2 matches at 12 bases. Losses at the gene ends were 2 bases for V and 5 bases for J; bases not matched to a gene: 6. The CDR3 has 15 amino acids. Germline assignment: CDR1 GTSNPN and CDR2 SVGIG (reference sequence). In nucleotides, the CDR3 is TGTGCCTGGAGTAGACTAGCGGGAGCCGGGGAGACCCAGTACTTC. It codes for CAWSRLAGAGETQYF.

This clonotype was seen a few times. V usage is TRBV7-9 and J usage is TRBJ1-3; D gene unclear. The CDR3 spans 17 residues. Germline values: CDR1 SEHNR, CDR2 FQNEAQ (reference sequence). V lost 2 bases and J lost 2, with 16 bases in between. CDR3: CASSLIIGSGTGNTIYF. CDR3 coding DNA: TGTGCCAGCAGCTTAATCATCGGCTCGGGTACTGGAAACACCATATATTTT.

The V gene is TRBV30, the J gene TRBJ2-7; tentatively, D is TRBD2 (6 bases). The germline gives CDR1 GTSNPN, CDR2 SVGIG (reference sequence). V gave up 3 bases and J gave up 1 base, with 7 bases separating them. The CDR3 contains 12 residues. This CDR3 is CAWSGGSYEQYF. CDR3 sequence (DNA): TGTGCCTGGAGCGGGGGTTCCTACGAGCAGTACTTC.

The chain couples TRBV20-1 to TRBJ1-1, with D hard to call. The V end lost 1 base, the J end lost 5 bases, and 14 bases lay between the germline ends. CDR1 is DFQATT, CDR2 SNEGSKA, per germline (reference sequence). This CDR3 has 14 amino acids. The CDR3 coding sequence is TGCAGTGCTAGAGTCTTTGAGGCAGCTACTGAAGCTTTCTTT. Translation: CSARVFEAATEAFF.

A word on this clonotype: Possible read error: a much larger clone is one base away. The gene calls are TRBV2 and TRBJ2-1, with 8 bases lining up with TRBD2. Germline V lookup: CDR1 SNHLY, CDR2 FYNNEI. The CDR3 contains 15 residues. CDR3 bases: TGTGCCAGCCCAATAGCGGGAAGCTCCTGCAATGAGCAGTTCTTC. Translated: CASPIAGSSCNEQFF.

To note about this clonotype: This may arise from a read error, as a much more abundant clone is one base away. This chain connects TRBV6-2 or TRBV6-3 to TRBJ2-5; D perhaps matches TRBD2 (5 bases). The CDR3 is 15 residues long. From germline, CDR1 is MNHEY and CDR2 SVGEGT. CDR3 nucleotides: TGTGCCAGCAGTTTAAGCGCGGGTCTTCAAGAGGCCCAGTACTTC. Protein product: CASSLSAGLQEAQYF.

The sample holds many counts of this clonotype. V usage is TRBV4-1 and J usage is TRBJ1-1; TRBD1 is a possible D gene (6 bases). CDR3 length: 13 residues. V lost 6 bases and J lost 5, with 13 bases in between. Germline CDR1 is MGHRA and CDR2 is YSYEKL. CDR3 DNA: TGCGCCAGCAGACAGGGTCCGGGAACTGAAGCTTTCTTT. Encoded protein: CASRQGPGTEAFF.

This clonotype was observed a handful of times. The V gene is TRBV11-2, the J gene TRBJ2-7; a weak D match, TRBD1 (6 bases). The CDR3 consists of 14 residues. The germline V gene encodes CDR1 SGHAT and CDR2 FQNNGV. V dropped 5 bases and J dropped 7 bases, with 18 bases sitting between them. The CDR3 sequence: CASSPGQWEEEQYF. CDR3 DNA: TGTGCCAGCAGCCCTGGACAGTGGGAAGAAGAGCAGTACTTC.

This clonotype was observed at least ten times. The rearrangement uses TRBV3-1 and TRBJ2-3; D remains unclear. This CDR3 has 15 residues. The V gene's germline CDR1 is LGHDT and CDR2 YNNKEL (reference sequence). V shed 0 bases and J shed 6 bases, with 13 bases lying between them. CDR3 in DNA: TGTGCCAGCAGCCAAGATCTGGCAGGCCCCGATACGCAGTATTTT. This encodes CASSQDLAGPDTQYF.

This clonotype has a count of ten or more. This chain joins TRBV2 and TRBJ2-2, with TRBD1 identical over 8 bases. This CDR3 has 14 residues. V lost 6 bases and J lost 3; bases outside the gene matches: 3. Germline lookup yields CDR1 SNHLY and CDR2 FYNNEI. CDR3 sequence: CASRGQGYTGELFF. DNA of the CDR3: TGTGCCAGCAGAGGACAGGGATACACCGGGGAGCTGTTTTTT.

J is TRBJ2-7 and V is TRBV20-1, with D perhaps matching TRBD1 (6 bases). V lost 6 bases and J lost 3, with 15 bases in between. Germline V CDR1 and CDR2: DFQATT, SNEGSKA (reference sequence). The CDR3 covers 13 residues. The CDR3 DNA sequence: TGCAGTGCACCCTATACAGGGTTCTACGAGCAGTACTTC. Its translation is CSAPYTGFYEQYF.